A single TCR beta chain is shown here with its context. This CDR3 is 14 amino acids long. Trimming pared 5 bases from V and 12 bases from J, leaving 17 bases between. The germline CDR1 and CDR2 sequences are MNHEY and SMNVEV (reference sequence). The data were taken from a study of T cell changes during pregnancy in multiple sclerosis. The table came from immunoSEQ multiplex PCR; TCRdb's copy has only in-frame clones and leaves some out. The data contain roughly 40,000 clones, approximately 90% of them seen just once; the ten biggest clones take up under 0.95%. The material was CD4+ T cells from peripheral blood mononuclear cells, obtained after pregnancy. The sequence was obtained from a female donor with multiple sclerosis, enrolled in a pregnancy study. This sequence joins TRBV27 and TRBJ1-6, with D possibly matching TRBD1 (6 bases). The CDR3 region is CASSLGATWGPLHF. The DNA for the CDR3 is TGTGCCAGCAGTCTGGGGGCCACTTGGGGACCCCTCCACTTT.